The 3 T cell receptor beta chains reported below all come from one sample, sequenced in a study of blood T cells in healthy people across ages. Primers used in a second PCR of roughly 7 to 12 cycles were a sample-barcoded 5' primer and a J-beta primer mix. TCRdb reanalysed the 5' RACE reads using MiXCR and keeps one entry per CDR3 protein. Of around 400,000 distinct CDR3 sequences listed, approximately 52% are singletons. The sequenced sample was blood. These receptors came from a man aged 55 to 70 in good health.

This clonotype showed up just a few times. DNA of the CDR3: TGTGCCAGCAGACCAGCCGCCCCGCGGCCCACAGATACGCAGTATTTT. Protein sequence: CASRPAAPRPTDTQYF. The genes are TRBV6-2 or TRBV6-3 and TRBJ2-3; D gene ambiguous. Germline CDR1 and CDR2: MNHEY and SVGEGT. V shed 6 bases and J shed 2 bases, with 18 bases lying between them. This CDR3 has 16 residues.

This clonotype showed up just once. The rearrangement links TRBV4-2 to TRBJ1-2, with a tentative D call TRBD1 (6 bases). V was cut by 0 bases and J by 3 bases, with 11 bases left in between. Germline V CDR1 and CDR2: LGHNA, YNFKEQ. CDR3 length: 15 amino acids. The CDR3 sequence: CASSQEGGGHYGYTF. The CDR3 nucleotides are TGTGCCAGCAGCCAAGAGGGGGGGGGCCACTATGGCTACACCTTC.

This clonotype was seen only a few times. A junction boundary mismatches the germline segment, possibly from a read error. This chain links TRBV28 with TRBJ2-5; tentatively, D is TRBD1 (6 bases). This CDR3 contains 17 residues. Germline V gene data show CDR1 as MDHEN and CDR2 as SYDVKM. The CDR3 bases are TGTGCCAGCAGTTTACCAACAGGGACGAATTACCAGGAGACCCAGTACTTC. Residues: CASSLPTGTNYQETQYF.